This T cell receptor (beta chain) originates from a study of PD-L1 blockade in urothelial cancer. Study summary: Anywhere from 0 to 3 prior chemotherapy regimens had been received by patients. Blood was subjected to analysis at 3 weeks (second dose) and 6 weeks following treatment start. The median T cell count in blood samples was roughly 140,000.

PCRs each included synthetic TCR analog templates spiked in. This table comes from immunoSEQ multiplex PCR, and its TCRdb copy is limited to in-frame clones, with some not included. The profile shows tens of thousands of clones, more than 75% of them singletons. Per the germline V gene, CDR1 is SQVTM and CDR2 is ANQGSEA. V was clipped by 3 bases and J by 5 bases; unmatched bases: 4. The CDR3 loop spans 12 amino acids. Regarding time point: peripheral blood 6 weeks after treatment start. The clonotype originates from a man in his 60s with urothelial cancer. The sample here was PBMCs, taken around atezolizumab (anti-PD-L1) treatment. The genes are TRBV29-1 and TRBJ2-7, with 7 bases matching TRBD1. This CDR3 reads CSVEVQGDEQYF. CDR3 coding DNA: TGCAGCGTTGAGGTTCAGGGGGACGAGCAGTACTTC.